Given below is one TCR beta chain in context. The sample comes from a study of blood T cell repertoires in COVID-19. The V and J ends lost 5 bases and 7 bases, in that order; junction bases with no gene match: 2. The CDR3 covers 12 residues. CDR1 SEHNR and CDR2 FQNEAQ come from the germline V gene (reference sequence). Measured with immunoSEQ multiplex PCR; TCRdb has only the in-frame clones, and not every one. Of 250,000 to 300,000 clones listed, 75% to 90% are singletons. The sample comprised peripheral blood. The chain carries TRBV7-9 and TRBJ1-5; TRBD1 matches at 7 bases. This TCR was sampled from a woman in her 40s who had recovered from COVID-19. For the CDR3, the DNA is TGTGCCAGCAGCATAGGGGGCCAGCCCCAGCATTTT. Protein: CASSIGGQPQHF.